This T cell receptor beta chain is from a study of blood T cell repertoires in COVID-19. In the study overall: Samples taken during acute and convalescent COVID-19 were collected in the United States, Italy and Spain.

This clone has just a few counts. Here immunoSEQ multiplex PCR was the method, and the copy in TCRdb shows in-frame clones only, minus some. The data show 200,000 to 250,000 clones, roughly nine tenths seen once. The CDR3 has 14 residues. Trimming took 7 bases from V and 2 from J, leaving 14 bases between them. The germline gives CDR1 MNHNY, CDR2 SVGAGI (reference sequence). The sequence was collected from a woman between 50 and 59 years old in a cohort exposed to, infected with or recovered from COVID-19 (not recorded which). The sequenced material came from PBMCs or T cells enriched from blood (not recorded which). The chain joins TRBV6-6 to TRBJ1-2; D unclear. CDR3 protein: CASIPARENYGYTF. As DNA, the CDR3 is TGTGCCAGCATTCCCGCCCGGGAGAACTATGGCTACACCTTC.